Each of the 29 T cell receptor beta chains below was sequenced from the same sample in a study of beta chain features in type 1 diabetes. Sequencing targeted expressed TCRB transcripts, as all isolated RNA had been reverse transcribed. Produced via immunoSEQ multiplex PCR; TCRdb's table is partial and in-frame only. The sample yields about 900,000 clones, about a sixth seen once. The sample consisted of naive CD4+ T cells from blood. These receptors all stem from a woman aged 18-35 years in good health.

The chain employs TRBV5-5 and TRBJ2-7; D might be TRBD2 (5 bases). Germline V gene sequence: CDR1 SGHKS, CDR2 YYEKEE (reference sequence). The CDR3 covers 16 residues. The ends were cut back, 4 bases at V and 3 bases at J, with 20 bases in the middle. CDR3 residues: CASSPATSRTYYEQYF. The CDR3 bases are TGTGCCAGCAGCCCAGCAACTAGTCGGACCTACTACGAGCAGTACTTC.

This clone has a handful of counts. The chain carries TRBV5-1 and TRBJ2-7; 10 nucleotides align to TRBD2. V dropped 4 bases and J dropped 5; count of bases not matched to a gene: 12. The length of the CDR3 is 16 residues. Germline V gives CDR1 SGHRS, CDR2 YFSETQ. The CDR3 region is CASSLQASGSGNEQYF. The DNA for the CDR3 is TGCGCCAGCAGCCTACAAGCTAGCGGGAGTGGCAACGAGCAGTACTTC.

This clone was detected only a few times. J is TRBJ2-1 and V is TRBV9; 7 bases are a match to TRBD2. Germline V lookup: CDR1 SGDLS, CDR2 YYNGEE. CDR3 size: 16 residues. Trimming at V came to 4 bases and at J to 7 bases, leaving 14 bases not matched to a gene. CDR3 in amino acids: CASSPGAAGIRNEQFF. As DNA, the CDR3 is TGTGCCAGCAGCCCAGGTGCAGCGGGAATTCGAAATGAGCAGTTCTTC.

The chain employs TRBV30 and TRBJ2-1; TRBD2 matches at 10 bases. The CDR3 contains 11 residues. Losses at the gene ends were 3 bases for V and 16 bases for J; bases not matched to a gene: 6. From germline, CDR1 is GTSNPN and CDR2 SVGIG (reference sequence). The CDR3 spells CAWRLAGNNFF. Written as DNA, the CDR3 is TGTGCCTGGAGACTAGCGGGAAACAATTTCTTC.

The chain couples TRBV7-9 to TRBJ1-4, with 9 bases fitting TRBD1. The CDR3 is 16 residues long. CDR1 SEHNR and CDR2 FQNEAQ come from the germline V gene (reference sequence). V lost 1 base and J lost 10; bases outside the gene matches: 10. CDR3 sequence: CASSLEGHRGRGKLFF. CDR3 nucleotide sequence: TGTGCCAGCAGCTTAGAGGGGCACAGGGGGCGCGGAAAACTGTTTTTT. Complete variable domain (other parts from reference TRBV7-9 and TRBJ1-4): DTGVSQNPRHKITKRGQNVTFRCDPISEHNRLYWYRQTLGQGPEFLTYFQNEAQLEKSRLLSDRFSAERPKGSFSTLEIQRTEQGDSAMYLCASSLEGHRGRGKLFFGSGTQLSVL.

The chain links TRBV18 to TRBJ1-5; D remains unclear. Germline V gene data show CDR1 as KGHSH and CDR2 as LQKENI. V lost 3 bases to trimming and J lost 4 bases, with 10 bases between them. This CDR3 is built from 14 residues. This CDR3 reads CASSPSRANQPQHF. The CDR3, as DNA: TGTGCCAGCTCACCTTCCCGGGCAAATCAGCCCCAGCATTTT.

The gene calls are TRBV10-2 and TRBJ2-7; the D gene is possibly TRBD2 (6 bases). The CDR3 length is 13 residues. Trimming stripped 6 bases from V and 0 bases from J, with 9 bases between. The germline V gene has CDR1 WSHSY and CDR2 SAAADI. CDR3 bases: TGCGCCAGCAGGGAGGGGTTCTCCTACGAGCAGTACTTC. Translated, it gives CASREGFSYEQYF.

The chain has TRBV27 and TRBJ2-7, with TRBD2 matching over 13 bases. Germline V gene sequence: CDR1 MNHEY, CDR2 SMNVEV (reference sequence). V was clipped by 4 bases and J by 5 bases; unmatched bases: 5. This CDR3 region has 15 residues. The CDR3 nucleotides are TGTGCCAGCAGTTGGACTAGCGGGAGTAAAGACGAGCAGTACTTC. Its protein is CASSWTSGSKDEQYF.

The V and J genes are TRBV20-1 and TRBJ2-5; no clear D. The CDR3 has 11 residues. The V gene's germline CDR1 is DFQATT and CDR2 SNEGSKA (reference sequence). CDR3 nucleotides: TGCAGGATAGGAAGGGCGAAGACCCAGTACTTC. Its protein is CRIGRAKTQYF.

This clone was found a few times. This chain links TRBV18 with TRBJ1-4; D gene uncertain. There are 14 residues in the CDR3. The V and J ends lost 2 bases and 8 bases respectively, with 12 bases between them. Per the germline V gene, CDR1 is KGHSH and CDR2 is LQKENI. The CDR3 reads CASSPYAGGEKLFF. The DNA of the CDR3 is TGTGCCAGCTCACCATATGCGGGAGGCGAAAAACTGTTTTTT.

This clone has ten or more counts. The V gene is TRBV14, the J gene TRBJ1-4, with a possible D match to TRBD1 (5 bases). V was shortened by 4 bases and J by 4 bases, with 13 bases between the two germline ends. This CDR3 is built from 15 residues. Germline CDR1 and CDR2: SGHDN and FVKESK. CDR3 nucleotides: TGTGCCAGCAGCCGGGGCGGAGGCCATAATGAAAAACTGTTTTTT. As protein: CASSRGGGHNEKLFF.

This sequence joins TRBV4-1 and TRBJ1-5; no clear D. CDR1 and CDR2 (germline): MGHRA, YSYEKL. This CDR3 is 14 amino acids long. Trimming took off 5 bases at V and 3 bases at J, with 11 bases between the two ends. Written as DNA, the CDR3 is TGCGCCAGCAGCTTTGAAACAGACAATCAGCCCCAGCATTTT. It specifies CASSFETDNQPQHF.

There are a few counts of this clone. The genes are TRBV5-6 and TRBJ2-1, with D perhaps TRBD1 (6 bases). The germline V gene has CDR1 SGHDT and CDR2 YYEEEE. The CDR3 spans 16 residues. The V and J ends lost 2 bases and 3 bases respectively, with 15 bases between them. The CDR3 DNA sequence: TGTGCCAGCAGCTTTGGAGTATGGGACAACTACAATGAGCAGTTCTTC. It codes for CASSFGVWDNYNEQFF.

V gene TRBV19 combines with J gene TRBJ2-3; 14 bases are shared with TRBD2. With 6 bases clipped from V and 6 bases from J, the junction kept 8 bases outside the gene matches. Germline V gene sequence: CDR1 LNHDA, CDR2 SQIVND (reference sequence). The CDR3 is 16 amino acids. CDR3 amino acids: CASSYGLAGGLDTQYF. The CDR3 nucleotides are TGTGCCAGTAGCTACGGACTAGCGGGAGGATTGGATACGCAGTATTTT.

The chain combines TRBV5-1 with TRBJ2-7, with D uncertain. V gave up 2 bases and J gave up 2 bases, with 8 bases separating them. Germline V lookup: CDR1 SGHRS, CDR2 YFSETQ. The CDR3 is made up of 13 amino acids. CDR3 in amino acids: CASSLERTYEQYF. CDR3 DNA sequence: TGCGCCAGCAGCTTAGAAAGGACCTACGAGCAGTACTTC.

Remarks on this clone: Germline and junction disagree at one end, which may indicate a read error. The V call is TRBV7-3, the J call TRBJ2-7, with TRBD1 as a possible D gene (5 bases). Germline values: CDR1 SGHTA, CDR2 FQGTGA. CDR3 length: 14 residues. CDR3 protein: CASSLTGFPDEQYF. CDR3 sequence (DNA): TGTGCCAGCAGCCTAACAGGATTCCCGGACGAGCAGTACTTC.

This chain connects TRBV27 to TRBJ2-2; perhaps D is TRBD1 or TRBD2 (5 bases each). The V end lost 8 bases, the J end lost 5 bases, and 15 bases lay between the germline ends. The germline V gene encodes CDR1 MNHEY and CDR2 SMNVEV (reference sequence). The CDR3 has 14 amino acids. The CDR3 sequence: CASRDPRKTGELFF. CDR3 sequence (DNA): TGTGCCAGCCGGGACCCCCGCAAAACCGGGGAGCTGTTTTTT.

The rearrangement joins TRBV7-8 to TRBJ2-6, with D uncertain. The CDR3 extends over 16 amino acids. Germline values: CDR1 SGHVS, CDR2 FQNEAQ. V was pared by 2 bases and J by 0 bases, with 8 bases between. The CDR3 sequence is CASSLLGFSGANVLTF. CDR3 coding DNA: TGTGCCAGCAGCTTATTAGGGTTCTCTGGGGCCAACGTCCTGACTTTC.

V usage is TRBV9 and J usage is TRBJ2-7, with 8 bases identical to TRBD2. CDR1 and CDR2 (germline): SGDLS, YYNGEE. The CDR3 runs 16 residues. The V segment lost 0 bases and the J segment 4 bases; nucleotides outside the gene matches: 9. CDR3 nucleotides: TGTGCCAGCAGCGTAGAGGGTAGCGGGACCATTTACGAGCAGTACTTC. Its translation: CASSVEGSGTIYEQYF.

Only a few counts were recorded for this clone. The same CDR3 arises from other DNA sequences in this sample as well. CDR3 DNA sequence: TGCGCCAGCAGAAGCGGCACAGATACGCAGTATTTT. It encodes CASRSGTDTQYF. The chain couples TRBV5-1 to TRBJ2-3; no definite D call. The CDR3 loop spans 12 amino acids. V lost 5 bases and J 1 base, leaving 5 bases between the germline ends. CDR1 is SGHRS and CDR2 is YFSETQ in the germline V gene.

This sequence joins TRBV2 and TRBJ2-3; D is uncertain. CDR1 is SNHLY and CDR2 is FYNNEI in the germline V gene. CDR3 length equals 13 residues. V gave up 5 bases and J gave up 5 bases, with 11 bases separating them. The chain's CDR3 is CASSPWLEDTQYF. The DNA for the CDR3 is TGTGCCAGCAGTCCCTGGCTGGAAGATACGCAGTATTTT.

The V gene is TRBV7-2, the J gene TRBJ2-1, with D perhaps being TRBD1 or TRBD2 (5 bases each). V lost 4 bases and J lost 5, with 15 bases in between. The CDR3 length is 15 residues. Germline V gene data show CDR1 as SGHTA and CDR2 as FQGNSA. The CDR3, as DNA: TGTGCCAGCAGCTCCTACACCGGGACCAACAATGAGCAGTTCTTC. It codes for CASSSYTGTNNEQFF.

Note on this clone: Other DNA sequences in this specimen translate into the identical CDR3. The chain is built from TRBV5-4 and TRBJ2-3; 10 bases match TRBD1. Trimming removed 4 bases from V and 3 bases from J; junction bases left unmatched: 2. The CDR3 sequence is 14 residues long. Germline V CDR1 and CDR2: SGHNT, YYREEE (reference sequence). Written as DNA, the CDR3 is TGTGCCAGCAGCAGGACAGGGGGAACAGATACGCAGTATTTT. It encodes CASSRTGGTDTQYF.

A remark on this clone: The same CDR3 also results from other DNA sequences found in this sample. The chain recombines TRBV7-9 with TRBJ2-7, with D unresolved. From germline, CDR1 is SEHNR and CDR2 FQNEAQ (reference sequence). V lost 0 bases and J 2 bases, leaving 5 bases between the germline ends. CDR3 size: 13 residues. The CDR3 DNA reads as TGTGCCAGCAGCTTAGCAGGCGCCTACGAGCAGTACTTC. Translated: CASSLAGAYEQYF. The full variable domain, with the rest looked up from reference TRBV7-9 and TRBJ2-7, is DTGVSQNPRHKITKRGQNVTFRCDPISEHNRLYWYRQTLGQGPEFLTYFQNEAQLEKSRLLSDRFSAERPKGSFSTLEIQRTEQGDSAMYLCASSLAGAYEQYFGPGTRLTVT.

This chain's CDR3 is CASRISYNEQFF. The CDR3 DNA reads TGTGCCAGCCGCATCTCCTACAATGAGCAGTTCTTC. This sequence joins TRBV28 and TRBJ2-1, with no clear D. This CDR3 region has 12 residues. V was cut by 8 bases and J by 0 bases, with 5 bases left in between. Germline CDR1 reads MDHEN; CDR2 reads SYDVKM.

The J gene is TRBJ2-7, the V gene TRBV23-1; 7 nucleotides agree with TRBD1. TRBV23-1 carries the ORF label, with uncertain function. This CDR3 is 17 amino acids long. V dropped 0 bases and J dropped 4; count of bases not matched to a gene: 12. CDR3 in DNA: TGCGCCAGCAGTCAATCGCCGGGACAGCAAACCCATTACGAGCAGTACTTC. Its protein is CASSQSPGQQTHYEQYF.

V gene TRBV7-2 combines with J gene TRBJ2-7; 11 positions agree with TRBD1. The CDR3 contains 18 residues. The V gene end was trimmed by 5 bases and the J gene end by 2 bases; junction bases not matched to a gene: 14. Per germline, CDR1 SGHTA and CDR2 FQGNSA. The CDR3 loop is CASSVRTGGKGRPYEQYF. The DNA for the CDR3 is TGTGCCAGCAGCGTCCGGACAGGGGGCAAGGGACGTCCCTACGAGCAGTACTTC.

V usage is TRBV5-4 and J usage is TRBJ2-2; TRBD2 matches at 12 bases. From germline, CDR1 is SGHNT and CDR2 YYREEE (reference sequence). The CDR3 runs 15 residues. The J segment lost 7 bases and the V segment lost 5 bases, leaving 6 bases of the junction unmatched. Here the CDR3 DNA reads TGTGCCAGCAGTCTAGCGGGAGGGCTTGGCGGGGAGCTGTTTTTT. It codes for CASSLAGGLGGELFF.

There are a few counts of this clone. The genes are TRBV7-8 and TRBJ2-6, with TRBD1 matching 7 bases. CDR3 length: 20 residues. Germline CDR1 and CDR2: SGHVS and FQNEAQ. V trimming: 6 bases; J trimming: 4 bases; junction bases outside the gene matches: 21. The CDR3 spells CASRRGLSGTAMNGANVLTF. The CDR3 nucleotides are TGTGCCAGCAGAAGGGGGTTGTCGGGGACAGCGATGAACGGGGCCAACGTCCTGACTTTC.